The clone carrying this T cell receptor beta chain was seen a handful of times. The entry originates in a study of T cells in Graves' hyperthyroidism and ophthalmopathy. Amplified TCR beta CDR3 regions came from RNA transcripts. A first-round RT-PCR of the TCR CDR3 used the HTBI primer set. MiXCR, applied by TCRdb to the multiplex PCR reads, yields one record per CDR3 protein. The table records roughly 400,000 distinct CDR3 sequences, around 16% of them present only once. Germline CDR1 PRHDT, CDR2 FYEKMQ (reference sequence). This CDR3 is 14 amino acids long. The V end was cut by 6 bases, the J end by 2 bases, with 12 bases between.

V usage is TRBV13 and J usage is TRBJ2-3; no definite D call. Sequencing was performed on blood. The source is a woman younger than 30 with Graves' hyperthyroidism that later progressed to Graves' ophthalmopathy. The CDR3 loop is CASRALGDTDTQYF. The CDR3 nucleotides are TGTGCCAGCAGGGCCCTTGGTGACACAGATACGCAGTATTTT.